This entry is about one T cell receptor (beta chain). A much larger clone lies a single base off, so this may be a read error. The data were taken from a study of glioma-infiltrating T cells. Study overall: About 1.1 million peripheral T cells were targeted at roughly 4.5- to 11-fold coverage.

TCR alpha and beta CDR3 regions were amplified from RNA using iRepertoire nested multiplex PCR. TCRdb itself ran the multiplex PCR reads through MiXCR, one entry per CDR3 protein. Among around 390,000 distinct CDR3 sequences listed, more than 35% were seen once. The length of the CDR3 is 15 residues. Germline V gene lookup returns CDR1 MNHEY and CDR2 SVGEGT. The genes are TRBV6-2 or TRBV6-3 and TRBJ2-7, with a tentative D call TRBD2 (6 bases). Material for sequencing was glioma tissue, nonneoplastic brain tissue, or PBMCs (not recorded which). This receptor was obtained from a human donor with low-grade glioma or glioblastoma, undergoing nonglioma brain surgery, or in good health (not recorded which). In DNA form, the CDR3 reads TGTGCCAGCAGTTACGAGGGCGGGACCTCCTACCAGCAGTACTTC. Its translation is CASSYEGGTSYQQYF.